The entry below gives a single T cell receptor (beta chain) sequence along with its context. Germline lookup yields CDR1 LGHNT and CDR2 FRNRAP. This CDR3 region has 15 residues. The V gene lost 6 bases and the J gene lost 9 bases, with 24 bases spanning the gap. Sequencing used immunoSEQ multiplex PCR; TCRdb keeps in-frame clones, though not all of them. The sample lists around 180,000 clones, roughly 81% occurring once. This specimen belongs to a study of blood T cell repertoires in COVID-19. The material sequenced was peripheral blood. The rearrangement uses TRBV12-5 and TRBJ2-7; TRBD1 is a possible D gene (6 bases). This receptor was identified in a woman older than 75 with COVID-19, enrolled during active disease. Written as DNA, the CDR3 is TGTGCTAGTGGCCCCGGACAGTGGGTTCCCTGGGGGCAGTACTTC. Amino acid sequence: CASGPGQWVPWGQYF.